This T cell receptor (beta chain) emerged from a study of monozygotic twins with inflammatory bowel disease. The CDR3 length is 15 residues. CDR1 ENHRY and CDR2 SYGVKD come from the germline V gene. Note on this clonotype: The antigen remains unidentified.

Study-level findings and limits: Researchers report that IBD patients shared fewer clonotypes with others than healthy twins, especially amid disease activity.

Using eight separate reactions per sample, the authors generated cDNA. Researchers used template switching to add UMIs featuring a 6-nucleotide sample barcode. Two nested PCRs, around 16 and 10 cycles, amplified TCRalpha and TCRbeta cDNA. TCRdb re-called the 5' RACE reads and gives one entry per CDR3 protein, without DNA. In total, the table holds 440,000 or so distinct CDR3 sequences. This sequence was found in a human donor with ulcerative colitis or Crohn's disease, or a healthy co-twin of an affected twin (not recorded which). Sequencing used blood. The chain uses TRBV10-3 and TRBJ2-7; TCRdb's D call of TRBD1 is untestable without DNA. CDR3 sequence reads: CAIAAAQGDLYEQYF.